One sample yielded the 29 T cell receptor beta chains listed below, sequenced in a study of T cell clusters in autoimmune cytopenias. TRB rearrangements were amplified by touch-down multiplex PCR with mixed TRB-A/B primers. TCRdb re-analyzed the multiplex PCR reads; it lists each CDR3 protein once, without DNA. Recorded for this sample: 8,000 or so distinct CDR3 sequences. TRB was amplified from around 250 ng of peripheral blood genomic DNA per sample. The sequenced material came from peripheral blood. These receptors originate from a human donor with an autoimmune cytopenia or autoimmune hepatitis (not recorded which).

The chain carries TRBV19 and TRBJ2-2; TCRdb names TRBD2, which stays unverified in the absence of DNA. This CDR3 has 15 residues. Germline V gene lookup returns CDR1 LNHDA and CDR2 SQIVND (reference sequence). CDR3 amino acids: CASTPAGGVAGELFF.

This chain joins TRBV27 and TRBJ2-4; TCRdb returns TRBD2, unconfirmable since there is no DNA. The length of the CDR3 is 16 residues. The germline V gene has CDR1 MNHEY and CDR2 SMNVEV (reference sequence). The CDR3: CASSLRGSGAKNIQYF.

This chain's CDR3 is CASSMVNRNEQFF. This chain links TRBV5-4 with TRBJ2-1. CDR1 is SGHNT and CDR2 is YYREEE in the germline V gene (reference sequence). This CDR3 comprises 13 residues. The variable domain in full, completed from reference TRBV5-4 and TRBJ2-1, reads ETGVTQSPTHLIKTRGQQVTLRCSSQSGHNTVSWYQQALGQGPQFIFQYYREEENGRGNFPPRFSGLQFPNYSSELNVNALELDDSALYLCASSMVNRNEQFFGPGTRLTVL.

The genes are TRBV18 and TRBJ2-7; the TCRdb D gene call, TRBD2, has no DNA to confirm it. CDR1 KGHSH and CDR2 LQKENI come from the germline V gene. The CDR3 extends over 14 amino acids. The CDR3 sequence: CASSHGQRGYEQYF.

The CDR3 is CSASTSPGLVGVGGNIQYF. The chain carries TRBV20-1 and TRBJ2-4; TCRdb gives TRBD2 as the D gene, but with no DNA this cannot be confirmed. Germline V lookup: CDR1 DFQATT, CDR2 SNEGSKA (reference sequence). This CDR3 has 19 residues.

CDR3 sequence reads: CASSSDEVARETQYF. This chain uses TRBV12-3 or TRBV12-4 with TRBJ2-5. The CDR3 totals 15 residues.

The chain employs TRBV5-1 and TRBJ2-7; with no DNA, the TCRdb D assignment of TRBD1 cannot be verified. The length of the CDR3 is 16 residues. Germline V lookup: CDR1 SGHRS, CDR2 YFSETQ. The chain's CDR3 is CASSLGPSTVLYEQYF. Drawing the rest from reference TRBV5-1 and TRBJ2-7, the complete variable domain is KAGVTQTPRYLIKTRGQQVTLSCSPISGHRSVSWYQQTPGQGLQFLFEYFSETQRNKGNFPGRFSGRQFSNSRSEMNVSTLELGDSALYLCASSLGPSTVLYEQYFGPGTRLTVT.

This chain joins TRBV29-1 and TRBJ2-3; TCRdb proposes TRBD2, but this gene call is untestable without DNA. Germline V lookup: CDR1 SQVTM, CDR2 ANQGSEA. CDR3 length equals 16 residues. The CDR3 is CSVGGTSGLSTDTQYF.

V gene TRBV6-1 combines with J gene TRBJ2-1. Germline-derived CDR1 and CDR2 are MNHNS and SASEGT. The CDR3 is 14 amino acids. The CDR3 reads CAISEARTGVEQFF.

The V gene is TRBV5-1, the J gene TRBJ2-2; TCRdb outputs TRBD1, but without DNA this stays unchecked. The CDR3 has 14 residues. CDR1 and CDR2 from the germline V gene are SGHRS and YFSETQ. CDR3 loop: CASTLSAGTGELFF.

V and J are TRBV12-3 or TRBV12-4 and TRBJ1-5. The CDR3 length is 13 residues. The CDR3 protein is CASSQVFGQPQHF.

The CDR3 region is CASSHGGRRGTEAFF. The rearrangement links TRBV5-6 to TRBJ1-1. CDR3 size: 15 residues. Germline-derived CDR1 and CDR2 are SGHDT and YYEEEE.

According to its frequency, this clonotype is medium-sized (0.01 to 0.1%). The chain joins TRBV27 to TRBJ2-7; TCRdb outputs TRBD2, but without DNA this stays unchecked. This CDR3 spans 15 amino acids. Germline values: CDR1 MNHEY, CDR2 SMNVEV (reference sequence). The CDR3 loop is CASSWEGSMTYEQYF.

The chain recombines TRBV5-4 with TRBJ1-5; TCRdb calls TRBD1, which cannot be checked without DNA. Germline CDR1 and CDR2: SGHNT and YYREEE (reference sequence). This CDR3 is 13 amino acids long. CDR3 amino acids: CASSSAPGQPQHF. The variable domain in full, completed from reference TRBV5-4 and TRBJ1-5, reads ETGVTQSPTHLIKTRGQQVTLRCSSQSGHNTVSWYQQALGQGPQFIFQYYREEENGRGNFPPRFSGLQFPNYSSELNVNALELDDSALYLCASSSAPGQPQHFGDGTRLSIL.

The rearrangement joins TRBV7-2 to TRBJ2-2. The CDR3 is 16 residues long. Germline CDR1 reads SGHTA; CDR2 reads FQGNSA. This CDR3 reads CASSLVAGVLTGELFF.

This chain uses TRBV7-6 with TRBJ1-4; as DNA is missing, the TRBD1 call by TCRdb cannot be tested. There are 12 residues in the CDR3. Germline-derived CDR1 and CDR2 are SGHVS and FNYEAQ. The CDR3 sequence: CASSRDSEKLFF.

The rearrangement joins TRBV12-3 or TRBV12-4 to TRBJ1-5. This CDR3 has 11 amino acids. CDR3 region: CASSENQPQHF.

The rearrangement links TRBV20-1 to TRBJ1-5; the D gene TCRdb calls, TRBD1, cannot be checked with no DNA. Germline CDR1 reads DFQATT; CDR2 reads SNEGSKA (reference sequence). This CDR3 has 14 residues. This CDR3 reads CSARDGGGQEPQHF.

The V gene is TRBV6-5, the J gene TRBJ1-1; as DNA is missing, the TRBD1 call by TCRdb cannot be tested. CDR3 length equals 16 residues. Germline CDR1 reads MNHEY; CDR2 reads SVGAGI. CDR3 sequence: CASSYVGYRGNTEAFF.

The rearrangement links TRBV20-1 to TRBJ2-7; TCRdb returns TRBD1, unconfirmable since there is no DNA. CDR1 DFQATT and CDR2 SNEGSKA come from the germline V gene (reference sequence). This CDR3 is built from 15 residues. CDR3 sequence: CSGSIMGAEVNEQYF.

This clonotype is medium-sized by frequency. This chain links TRBV6-5 with TRBJ2-7; TCRdb reports TRBD1, a call that lacks DNA to check it against. The CDR3 has 13 residues. Germline CDR1 reads MNHEY; CDR2 reads SVGAGI. CDR3 residues: CASSWGGNYEQYF.

Its frequency marks this clonotype as medium-sized. The chain has TRBV13 and TRBJ2-5; the TCRdb call, TRBD2, lacks DNA for checking. The CDR3 loop spans 14 amino acids. The germline CDR1 and CDR2 sequences are PRHDT and FYEKMQ (reference sequence). This chain's CDR3 is CASSFRGLQETQYF.

Frequency places this clonotype as medium-sized. The CDR3 loop is CAWRAGGANEKLFF. The chain is built from TRBV30 and TRBJ1-4; TCRdb calls TRBD1, which cannot be checked without DNA. This CDR3 comprises 14 residues. Germline values: CDR1 GTSNPN, CDR2 SVGIG (reference sequence).

The genes are TRBV19 and TRBJ1-2; as DNA is missing, the TRBD1 call by TCRdb cannot be tested. The CDR3 consists of 11 residues. The germline CDR1 and CDR2 sequences are LNHDA and SQIVND (reference sequence). CDR3 amino acids: CAKETEGGYTF. Filled out from reference TRBV19 and TRBJ1-2, the complete variable domain reads DGGITQSPKYLFRKEGQNVTLSCEQNLNHDAMYWYRQDPGQGLRLIYYSQIVNDFQKGDIAEGYSVSREKKESFPLTVTSAQKNPTAFYLCAKETEGGYTFGSGTRLTVV.

The CDR3 loop reads CASSTSGRGVSDTQYF. V and J are TRBV7-6 and TRBJ2-3; the D gene TCRdb calls, TRBD1, cannot be checked with no DNA. The CDR3 extends over 16 amino acids. Germline assignment: CDR1 SGHVS and CDR2 FNYEAQ.

This chain joins TRBV10-3 and TRBJ2-1; TCRdb outputs TRBD2, but without DNA this stays unchecked. This CDR3 has 16 amino acids. Germline lookup yields CDR1 ENHRY and CDR2 SYGVKD. The chain's CDR3 is CAISEAGLRSYNEQFF.

The chain is built from TRBV15 and TRBJ2-1; TCRdb picks TRBD2, but there is no DNA to check that call. CDR3 length: 16 amino acids. Germline V gives CDR1 LNHNV, CDR2 YYDKDF (reference sequence). The CDR3: CATSRDEGVSYNEQFF.

The chain carries TRBV7-2 and TRBJ1-1; TCRdb outputs TRBD1, but without DNA this stays unchecked. Germline CDR1 and CDR2: SGHTA and FQGNSA. The CDR3 sequence is 14 residues long. This chain's CDR3 is CASSLDRSMAEAFF.

By frequency, this clonotype is medium-sized. The CDR3 protein is CASSSGGAGNQPQHF. The chain is built from TRBV19 and TRBJ1-5; TCRdb indicates TRBD1, and absent DNA this call remains unverified. Germline V gene data show CDR1 as LNHDA and CDR2 as SQIVND (reference sequence). The CDR3 is 15 amino acids.